These 30 T cell receptor beta chains share one sample of origin, sequenced in a study of T-cell reconstitution after alpha-beta-depleted transplantation in children. The library targeted TCRbeta and was prepared with unique molecular identifiers. TCRdb fed the PCR reads into MiXCR, producing one record per CDR3 protein. The table shows approximately 200,000 distinct CDR3 sequences, with approximately 6.8% occurring only once. The starting material was PBMCs, obtained before TCRalphabeta/CD19-depleted stem cell transplant. These receptors all come from a girl under three years old with combined immunodeficiency, due to receive a stem cell transplant.

There are many counts of this clonotype. The chain recombines TRBV6-5 with TRBJ1-2; no reliable D call. This CDR3 contains 15 residues. The V end lost 0 bases, the J end lost 3 bases, and 11 bases lay between the germline ends. Germline loops: CDR1 MNHEY, CDR2 SVGAGI. The CDR3 here is CASSYSTVGHYGYTF. CDR3 in DNA: TGTGCCAGCAGTTACTCGACTGTGGGCCACTATGGCTACACCTTC.

This clonotype was observed at least ten times. The chain links TRBV7-9 to TRBJ2-1; the D is unclear. The V end lost 5 bases, the J end lost 6 bases, and 8 bases lay between the germline ends. The CDR3 runs 12 residues. Germline assignment: CDR1 SEHNR and CDR2 FQNEAQ (reference sequence). CDR3 loop: CASSPNFNEQFF. As DNA, the CDR3 is TGTGCCAGCAGCCCGAACTTCAATGAGCAGTTCTTC. Complete variable domain (other parts from reference TRBV7-9 and TRBJ2-1): DTGVSQNPRHKITKRGQNVTFRCDPISEHNRLYWYRQTLGQGPEFLTYFQNEAQLEKSRLLSDRFSAERPKGSFSTLEIQRTEQGDSAMYLCASSPNFNEQFFGPGTRLTVL.

This clonotype was found many times. A read error may produce the germline difference seen at one junction end. The chain links TRBV7-2 to TRBJ2-3; 7 bases agree with TRBD1. Per germline, CDR1 SGHTA and CDR2 FQGNSA. The CDR3 covers 15 residues. CDR3 sequence (DNA): TGTGCCAGCAGGTTAGGGGGCGCCCGCGCAGATACGCAGTATTTT. This translates into CASRLGGARADTQYF.

This clonotype has only a few counts. The J gene is TRBJ2-1, the V gene TRBV12-3 or TRBV12-4; no firm D call. Deletions cut 3 bases from V and 6 bases from J, with 15 bases between. The CDR3 is 15 residues long. CDR3 nucleotide sequence: TGTGCCAGCAGTTTCGGTAGGCTTAGGCTCAATGAGCAGTTCTTC. Translating gives CASSFGRLRLNEQFF.

This clonotype was counted ten times or more. V usage is TRBV29-1 and J usage is TRBJ2-3; D could derive from TRBD1 or TRBD2 (5 bases each). V lost 6 bases and J 2 bases, leaving 9 bases between the germline ends. CDR1 is SQVTM, CDR2 ANQGSEA, per germline. The CDR3 consists of 12 residues. The CDR3 DNA is TGCAGCGTCGGGACGTACACAGATACGCAGTATTTT. Its translation is CSVGTYTDTQYF.

This clonotype was observed at least ten times. The chain carries TRBV12-3 or TRBV12-4 and TRBJ2-1; 7 nucleotides match TRBD1. Losses at the gene ends were 7 bases for V and 0 bases for J; bases not matched to a gene: 9. This CDR3 is 16 amino acids long. CDR3 nucleotide sequence: TGTGCCAGCACCTCACCGGACAGGCACTCCTACAATGAGCAGTTCTTC. Amino acid sequence: CASTSPDRHSYNEQFF.

This clonotype occurred many times. This CDR3 is CASSQEAGPYNEQFF. For the CDR3, the DNA is TGCGCCAGCAGCCAAGAAGCCGGACCCTACAATGAGCAGTTCTTC. The J gene is TRBJ2-1, the V gene TRBV4-1; no clear D. This CDR3 region has 15 residues. The V gene's germline CDR1 is MGHRA and CDR2 YSYEKL. The V end was cut by 0 bases, the J end by 2 bases, with 8 bases between.

This clonotype was seen ten or more times. The chain combines TRBV29-1 with TRBJ1-2, with a possible D match to TRBD1 (5 bases). The length of the CDR3 is 13 residues. Trimming stripped 3 bases from V and 0 bases from J, with 8 bases between. Germline lookup yields CDR1 SQVTM and CDR2 ANQGSEA. This chain's CDR3 is CSVDRGTNYGYTF. In nucleotides, the CDR3 is TGCAGCGTTGATCGGGGGACTAACTATGGCTACACCTTC.

This clonotype was counted ten times or more. DNA of the CDR3: TGTGCCAGCAGTAGGACAGGGTTGGAGGAGCAGTACTTC. This codes for CASSRTGLEEQYF. This chain joins TRBV12-3 or TRBV12-4 and TRBJ2-7, with 8 bases that match TRBD1. The CDR3 contains 13 residues. Trimming took 5 bases from V and 7 from J; bases not matched to a gene: 7.

This clonotype was observed many times. V usage is TRBV29-1 and J usage is TRBJ1-1; D ambiguous. Germline V gene sequence: CDR1 SQVTM, CDR2 ANQGSEA. Trimming removed 7 bases from V and 5 bases from J, with 14 bases in between. This CDR3 contains 12 residues. The CDR3 is CSGEKLGTEAFF. CDR3 DNA: TGCAGCGGGGAGAAACTGGGAACTGAAGCTTTCTTT. Variable domain in full (rest from reference TRBV29-1 and TRBJ1-1): SAVISQKPSRDICQRGTSLTIQCQVDSQVTMMFWYRQQPGQSLTLIATANQGSEATYESGFVIDKFPISRPNLTFSTLTVSNMSPEDSSIYLCSGEKLGTEAFFGQGTRLTVV.

This clonotype was counted ten times or more. The chain uses TRBV14 and TRBJ2-7; a weak D match, TRBD1 (5 bases). This CDR3 is 14 amino acids long. V lost 5 bases and J 2 bases, leaving 13 bases between the germline ends. The germline V gene encodes CDR1 SGHDN and CDR2 FVKESK. The CDR3 bases are TGTGCCAGCAGCTGGATCACAGGAGCCTACGAGCAGTACTTC. Its protein is CASSWITGAYEQYF.

This clonotype was seen only a few times. V is TRBV15 and J is TRBJ1-2; D uncertain. Germline V CDR1 and CDR2: LNHNV, YYDKDF (reference sequence). V was shortened by 0 bases and J by 5 bases, with 16 bases between the two germline ends. This CDR3 spans 16 amino acids. The CDR3 loop reads CATSRDFGSRGYGYTF. CDR3 bases: TGTGCCACCAGCAGAGATTTTGGGAGCAGAGGTTATGGCTACACCTTC. Drawing the rest from reference TRBV15 and TRBJ1-2, the complete variable domain is DAMVIQNPRYQVTQFGKPVTLSCSQTLNHNVMYWYQQKSSQAPKLLFHYYDKDFNNEADTPDNFQSRRPNTSFCFLDIRSPGLGDTAMYLCATSRDFGSRGYGYTFGSGTRLTVV.

This clonotype was recorded a few times. This rearrangement joins TRBV29-1 to TRBJ2-7, with D possibly TRBD1 on 6 matching bases. V was pared by 1 base and J by 7 bases, with 14 bases between. The CDR3 totals 13 residues. Germline V CDR1 and CDR2: SQVTM, ANQGSEA. The CDR3 DNA reads as TGCAGCGTTGAAGTAGGGGGAGTTGGTGAGCAGTACTTC. Amino acid sequence: CSVEVGGVGEQYF.

At least ten counts were recorded for this clonotype. The chain carries TRBV7-9 and TRBJ2-3; the match to TRBD2 covers 12 bases. Germline lookup yields CDR1 SEHNR and CDR2 FQNEAQ (reference sequence). There are 21 residues in the CDR3. V gave up 3 bases and J gave up 2 bases; unmatched junction bases: 18. CDR3 in DNA: TGTGCCAGCAGCTTTCTTTTTGGACTAGCGGGGCGGCAAGGGGACACAGATACGCAGTATTTT. It is translated as CASSFLFGLAGRQGDTDTQYF. The variable domain in full, with the rest retrieved from reference TRBV7-9 and TRBJ2-3, is DTGVSQNPRHKITKRGQNVTFRCDPISEHNRLYWYRQTLGQGPEFLTYFQNEAQLEKSRLLSDRFSAERPKGSFSTLEIQRTEQGDSAMYLCASSFLFGLAGRQGDTDTQYFGPGTRLTVL.

This clonotype was seen many times. The V and J genes are TRBV28 and TRBJ1-2; a weak D match, TRBD1 (6 bases). From germline, CDR1 is MDHEN and CDR2 SYDVKM. The V gene lost 2 bases and the J gene lost 5 bases, with 12 bases spanning the gap. CDR3 size: 14 residues. The CDR3 nucleotides read TGTGCCAGCAGTTTACCCAGGGGATCTTATGGCTACACCTTC. Its translation: CASSLPRGSYGYTF.

The sample holds many counts of this clonotype. CDR3 nucleotide sequence: TGCGCCAGCAGCGGATGGACAGGGGATTTGACTGAAGCTTTCTTT. It yields the protein CASSGWTGDLTEAFF. The chain links TRBV5-1 to TRBJ1-1; TRBD1 matches at 9 bases. Trimming took 4 bases from V and 5 from J; bases not matched to a gene: 9. CDR1 and CDR2 from the germline V gene are SGHRS and YFSETQ. The CDR3 totals 15 residues.

In its sample, this clonotype was seen many times. This chain uses TRBV28 with TRBJ2-7; maybe TRBD2 (6 bases). Trimming pared 2 bases from V and 5 bases from J, leaving 7 bases between. Germline CDR1 is MDHEN and CDR2 is SYDVKM. The CDR3 consists of 12 residues. CDR3 region: CASSLPGDEQYF. The CDR3 DNA reads TGTGCCAGCAGTTTACCGGGGGACGAGCAGTACTTC. Looking up the rest from reference TRBV28 and TRBJ2-7 gives the full variable domain: DVKVTQSSRYLVKRTGEKVFLECVQDMDHENMFWYRQDPGLGLRLIYFSYDVKMKEKGDIPEGYSVSREKKERFSLILESASTNQTSMYLCASSLPGDEQYFGPGTRLTVT.

This clonotype was observed at least ten times. The rearrangement uses TRBV5-4 and TRBJ2-1; 9 bases match TRBD1. J was trimmed by 0 bases and V by 3 bases; bases with no gene match: 16. This CDR3 is 20 amino acids long. CDR1 is SGHNT and CDR2 is YYREEE in the germline V gene (reference sequence). CDR3 sequence: CASSSPGQGTTLGSYNEQFF. CDR3 nucleotide sequence: TGTGCCAGCAGCTCACCGGGACAGGGAACCACCCTCGGCTCCTACAATGAGCAGTTCTTC.

This chain joins TRBV13 and TRBJ2-5; TRBD2 might be the D (5 bases). The CDR3 has 11 residues. V lost 5 bases, J lost 7 bases, and 8 bases lay in between. In germline, CDR1 is PRHDT, CDR2 FYEKMQ (reference sequence). The CDR3 protein is CASSTRGTQYF. DNA of the CDR3: TGTGCCAGCAGCACCCGGGGGACCCAGTACTTC.

J is TRBJ1-6 and V is TRBV25-1, with D possibly being TRBD1 (5 bases). CDR1 is MGHDK, CDR2 SYGVNS, per germline. Trimming cost V 7 bases and J 7 bases, with 8 bases left between them. The CDR3 has 12 residues. In DNA, the CDR3 is TGTGCCAGCACGTCAGGGAATTCACCCCTCCACTTT. It translates to CASTSGNSPLHF.

This clonotype has just a few counts. The chain links TRBV6-2 or TRBV6-3 to TRBJ2-2, with D possibly being TRBD1 or TRBD2 (6 bases each). The CDR3 loop spans 15 amino acids. The ends were cut back, 5 bases at V and 7 bases at J, with 17 bases in the middle. Germline CDR1 is MNHEY and CDR2 is SVGEGT. DNA for the CDR3: TGTGCCAGCAGTAATCAGGAGGGGGGCCTCGGGGAGCTGTTTTTT. As protein: CASSNQEGGLGELFF.

The chain couples TRBV20-1 to TRBJ2-5; 10 bases align to TRBD1. J was trimmed by 7 bases and V by 3 bases; bases with no gene match: 5. The germline V gene has CDR1 DFQATT and CDR2 SNEGSKA (reference sequence). This CDR3 has 13 amino acids. DNA for the CDR3: TGCAGTGCTAGTCCCGGGACAGGGGTGACCCAGTACTTC. Translation: CSASPGTGVTQYF.

This clonotype was found many times. The J gene is TRBJ1-2, the V gene TRBV4-2; TRBD1 matches at 9 bases. V shed 3 bases, J shed 4 bases, and the junction held 6 bases outside the gene matches. The CDR3 spans 15 residues. Germline CDR1 reads LGHNA; CDR2 reads YNFKEQ. The CDR3 protein is CASSQGSGQGYGYTF. CDR3 sequence (DNA): TGTGCCAGCAGCCAGGGCTCGGGACAGGGCTATGGCTACACCTTC.

This clonotype came up many times. This chain links TRBV4-1 with TRBJ2-2, with unresolved D. The CDR3 runs to 13 residues. CDR1 MGHRA and CDR2 YSYEKL come from the germline V gene. V shed 3 bases and J shed 8 bases, with 10 bases lying between them. The CDR3 DNA reads as TGCGCCAGCAGCCAGACCGTCGGAGGGGAGCTGTTTTTT. Its translation is CASSQTVGGELFF.

This clonotype came up many times. The chain's CDR3 is CASSTGRSSSEAFF. DNA of the CDR3: TGTGCCAGCAGTACAGGGCGGAGTAGTTCTGAAGCTTTCTTT. V gene TRBV12-3 or TRBV12-4 combines with J gene TRBJ1-1; D may be TRBD1 (6 bases). The ends were cut back, 5 bases at V and 6 bases at J, with 16 bases in the middle. The CDR3 is 14 residues long.

This clonotype has ten or more counts. The chain uses TRBV20-1 and TRBJ2-1; a weak D match, TRBD2 (5 bases). The length of the CDR3 is 19 residues. CDR1 DFQATT and CDR2 SNEGSKA come from the germline V gene (reference sequence). V lost 3 bases to trimming and J lost 10 bases, with 34 bases between them. CDR3 residues: CSASHWRKTEGLHCQEQFF. In DNA form, the CDR3 reads TGCAGTGCTAGTCATTGGAGAAAGACCGAGGGCCTCCATTGCCAGGAGCAGTTCTTC.

In its sample, this clonotype was seen many times. The chain is built from TRBV6-5 and TRBJ1-1; unclear D gene. The CDR3 covers 15 residues. Trimming left V 0 bases short and J 0 bases short, with 8 bases between. Per the germline V gene, CDR1 is MNHEY and CDR2 is SVGAGI. CDR3 amino acids: CASSYSPRLNTEAFF. DNA of the CDR3: TGTGCCAGCAGTTACTCTCCCAGGTTGAACACTGAAGCTTTCTTT.

In its sample, this clonotype was seen many times. V and J are TRBV5-6 and TRBJ2-2, with 10 nucleotides matching TRBD2. CDR3 length: 20 amino acids. Per the germline V gene, CDR1 is SGHDT and CDR2 is YYEEEE. V was clipped by 4 bases and J by 1 base; unmatched bases: 16. The CDR3 bases are TGTGCCAGCAGCCCAAGAGGGGGGCTAGCGGGAGAGGAGAACACCGGGGAGCTGTTTTTT. This encodes CASSPRGGLAGEENTGELFF.

In its sample, this clonotype was seen many times. V and J are TRBV18 and TRBJ2-5, with D possibly called TRBD1 or TRBD2 (5 bases each). Trimming pared 8 bases from V and 1 base from J, leaving 11 bases between. The germline V gene encodes CDR1 KGHSH and CDR2 LQKENI. The CDR3 length is 13 residues. The CDR3 nucleotides are TGTGCCAGCAGTCCCGGGACCCAAGAGACCCAGTACTTC. It translates to CASSPGTQETQYF.

There are a few counts of this clonotype. This sequence joins TRBV5-1 and TRBJ2-7; TRBD1 matches 10 bases. V was clipped by 2 bases and J by 6 bases; unmatched bases: 5. Germline lookup yields CDR1 SGHRS and CDR2 YFSETQ. The CDR3 consists of 14 residues. CDR3 nucleotide sequence: TGCGCCAGCAGCTTTGTGGACAGGGGGAGCGAGCAGTACTTC. Translating it yields CASSFVDRGSEQYF.